These T cell receptor beta chains were read from a single sample in a study of T cell clones after liver transplantation. TCRdb's table, derived via immunoSEQ multiplex PCR, lists solely in-frame clones and lacks some. The sample shows roughly 65,000 clones, about 92% of them seen only once. The starting material was CD4+ T cells from blood, obtained nearly 26 months after liver transplant. The receptors originated from a human patient who received a liver transplant. Among the T cells, some may be from the graft donor. Each CDR3 is given with its conserved first and last residue. Fields, in order: V gene, CDR3 length, clone size, J gene, D gene, CDR3 protein, CDR3 DNA. A D gene is named only where the DNA matches it firmly. The listing skips clone size in some rows; elsewhere it reads once, few, many or a size class.

>TRBV15|15|once|TRBJ2-7|TRBD2
CATSRALAGAYEQYF
TGTGCCACCAGCAGAGCTCTAGCGGGAGCCTACGAGCAGTACTTC
>TRBV9|15|NA|TRBJ2-7|TRBD2
CASSVDVAGNYEQYF
TGTGCCAGCAGCGTAGATGTAGCGGGAAACTACGAGCAGTACTTC
>TRBV6-1|16|once|TRBJ1-5|NA
CASSDLDIHSNQPQHF
TGTGCCAGCAGTGATTTGGACATACATAGCAATCAGCCCCAGCATTTT
>TRBV18|14|once|TRBJ2-7|NA
CASSQSGNSYEQYF
TGTGCCAGCTCCCAGTCGGGTAACTCCTACGAGCAGTACTTC
>TRBV7-3|15|NA|TRBJ2-7|NA
CASSLSAGEGYEQYF
TGTGCCAGCAGCTTATCAGCAGGGGAGGGGTACGAGCAGTACTTC
>TRBV5-1|13|once|TRBJ2-7|TRBD2
CASSNSRGGEQYF
TGCGCCAGCAGTAACTCTCGGGGGGGCGAGCAGTACTTC
>TRBV5-1|17|NA|TRBJ2-5|TRBD2
CASSRGTLAGYQETQYF
TGCGCCAGCAGCAGGGGTACGCTAGCGGGTTACCAAGAGACCCAGTACTTC
>TRBV19|15|few|TRBJ2-3|NA
CASSIGVGGTDTQYF
TGTGCCAGTAGTATAGGAGTCGGCGGCACAGATACGCAGTATTTT
>TRBV14|16|NA|TRBJ2-1|TRBD1
CASSQWGQGGHNEQFF
TGTGCCAGCAGCCAATGGGGACAGGGGGGACACAATGAGCAGTTCTTC
>TRBV6-1|13|NA|TRBJ2-7|NA
CASSEHLAYEQYF
TGTGCCAGCAGTGAACATTTGGCATACGAGCAGTACTTC
>TRBV5-6|16|NA|TRBJ1-2|TRBD1
CASSFWTGSATYGYTF
TGTGCCAGCAGCTTTTGGACAGGGTCCGCGACCTATGGCTACACCTTC
>TRBV27|14|NA|TRBJ2-2|NA
CASSTGVNTGELFF
TGTGCCAGCAGTACAGGTGTCAACACCGGGGAGCTGTTTTTT
>TRBV4-3|16|NA|TRBJ1-6|TRBD1
CASSQDLTGGDSPLHF
TGCGCCAGCAGCCAAGATTTGACAGGGGGAGATTCACCCCTCCACTTT
>TRBV7-8|13|NA|TRBJ1-5|NA
CASSLEEGQPQHF
TGTGCCAGCAGCTTAGAGGAGGGGCAGCCCCAGCATTTT
>TRBV12-5|15|NA|TRBJ1-4|TRBD1
CASGSQGGANEKLFF
TGTGCTAGTGGTTCACAGGGGGGTGCTAATGAAAAACTGTTTTTT
>TRBV6-5|13|NA|TRBJ1-1|NA
CATRIHGNTEAFF
TGTGCCACCCGGATACACGGGAACACTGAAGCTTTCTTT
>TRBV5-1|15|NA|TRBJ1-1|NA
CASSSSGGTRTEAFF
TGCGCCAGCAGCTCGAGCGGGGGGACCCGCACTGAAGCTTTCTTT
>TRBV6-5|15|NA|TRBJ2-3|TRBD2
CASSYDGRAGDTQYF
TGTGCCAGCAGTTACGACGGGAGGGCAGGAGATACGCAGTATTTT
>TRBV20-1|11|NA|TRBJ1-1|NA
CSARRFDEAFF
TGCAGTGCTAGAAGGTTTGATGAAGCTTTCTTT
>TRBV5-1|14|NA|TRBJ2-3|TRBD1
CASSRDRGQDTQYF
TGCGCCAGCAGCCGGGACAGGGGGCAAGATACGCAGTATTTT
>TRBV12-1|13|NA|TRBJ2-7|NA
CASSGKGGLEQYF
TGTGCCAGCAGCGGAAAAGGGGGGCTCGAGCAGTACTTC
>TRBV2|13|once|TRBJ1-2|TRBD1
CASSAGTEYGYTF
TGTGCCAGCAGTGCCGGGACAGAGTATGGCTACACCTTC
>TRBV27|13|NA|TRBJ1-2|NA
CASSHGINYGYTF
TGTGCCAGCAGCCACGGAATTAACTATGGCTACACCTTC
>TRBV5-4|13|NA|TRBJ2-7|NA
CASSPTGYGEQYF
TGTGCCAGCAGCCCAACAGGGTACGGCGAGCAGTACTTC
>TRBV5-5|12|NA|TRBJ2-5|NA
CASTNLIETQYF
TGTGCCAGCACCAATTTAATCGAGACCCAGTACTTC
>TRBV9|15|NA|TRBJ2-1|NA
CASSVTGQAYNEQFF
TGTGCCAGCAGCGTTACGGGACAAGCCTACAATGAGCAGTTCTTC
>TRBV19|16|NA|TRBJ1-1|NA
CASSPDPRNLNTEAFF
TGTGCCAGTAGCCCCGATCCCAGAAATCTGAACACTGAAGCTTTCTTT
>TRBV2|11|NA|TRBJ2-7|NA
CASTIEWEQYF
TGTGCCAGCACTATCGAGTGGGAGCAGTACTTC
>TRBV30|11|NA|TRBJ2-7|NA
CAWRGLYEQYF
TGTGCCTGGAGGGGTCTGTACGAGCAGTACTTC
>TRBV5-1|18|once|TRBJ1-1|TRBD1
CASSSGGQGGLLNTEAFF
TGCGCCAGCAGCTCAGGTGGACAGGGAGGGCTATTAAACACTGAAGCTTTCTTT
>TRBV7-2|15|NA|TRBJ2-2|NA
CASSLGQGSTGELFF
TGTGCCAGCAGCTTAGGCCAGGGGAGCACCGGGGAGCTGTTTTTT
>TRBV7-9|17|NA|TRBJ2-7|NA
CASSLAPPGTSQHEQYF
TGTGCCAGCAGCTTAGCGCCTCCCGGGACCAGCCAGCACGAGCAGTACTTC
>TRBV7-3|13|NA|TRBJ2-3|NA
CASSLLGTDTQYF
TGTGCCAGCAGCTTACTAGGCACAGATACGCAGTATTTT
>TRBV27|15|NA|TRBJ2-1|TRBD2
CASTTSGRSYNEQFF
TGTGCCAGCACCACCAGCGGGAGAAGCTACAATGAGCAGTTCTTC
>TRBV2|15|NA|TRBJ2-5|NA
CASSEQGGPQETQYF
TGTGCCAGCAGTGAACAGGGTGGCCCACAAGAGACCCAGTACTTC
>TRBV4-2|15|NA|TRBJ2-7|TRBD1
CASSQEGTGGGEQYF
TGTGCCAGCAGCCAAGAAGGGACAGGGGGCGGGGAGCAGTACTTC
>TRBV27|12|NA|TRBJ1-5|NA
CASSLFGGPQHF
TGTGCCAGCAGTTTATTCGGGGGGCCCCAGCATTTT
>TRBV5-6|15|NA|TRBJ2-5|NA
CASSLPGQGQETQYF
TGTGCCAGCAGCTTGCCCGGACAAGGACAAGAGACCCAGTACTTC
>TRBV4-1|15|NA|TRBJ2-2|TRBD2
CASSQAGLVVGELFF
TGCGCCAGCAGCCAAGCGGGACTAGTAGTCGGGGAGCTGTTTTTT
>TRBV11-2|15|NA|TRBJ2-3|TRBD2
CASSFGGRASDTQYF
TGTGCCAGCAGCTTTGGCGGGAGGGCCTCAGATACGCAGTATTTT
>TRBV7-6|18|NA|TRBJ2-3|NA
CASSLRARGHLVPDTQYF
TGTGCCAGCAGCTTAAGGGCGAGGGGCCATTTGGTCCCAGATACGCAGTATTTT
>TRBV11-3|11|NA|TRBJ2-5|NA
CASLKGETQYF
TGTGCCAGCTTGAAGGGAGAGACCCAGTACTTC
>TRBV4-2|20|NA|TRBJ2-3|TRBD2
CASSQRTLTGSGVSTDTQYF
TGTGCCAGCAGCCAAAGGACCCTCACGGGTAGCGGGGTAAGCACAGATACGCAGTATTTT
>TRBV11-1|15|NA|TRBJ2-1|TRBD2
CASSLDLAGNNEQFF
TGTGCCAGCAGCTTAGACCTAGCGGGAAACAATGAGCAGTTCTTC
>TRBV18|12|NA|TRBJ2-5|TRBD2
CASSPGGETQYF
TGTGCCAGCTCACCGGGGGGGGAGACCCAGTACTTC
>TRBV19|15|NA|TRBJ2-7|TRBD2
CASSIASGGFAEQYF
TGTGCCAGTAGTATTGCTAGCGGGGGGTTCGCCGAGCAGTACTTC
>TRBV5-1|16|NA|TRBJ2-5|NA
CASSRAPRGLQETQYF
TGCGCCAGCAGCCGGGCCCCCAGGGGCCTCCAAGAGACCCAGTACTTC
>TRBV5-4|16|NA|TRBJ2-1|TRBD1
CASSFFDRGLGNEQFF
TGTGCCAGCAGCTTCTTCGACAGGGGGCTTGGCAATGAGCAGTTCTTC
>TRBV7-3|16|NA|TRBJ2-7|TRBD2
CASSQWGLPGPYEQYF
TGTGCCAGCAGCCAGTGGGGACTACCGGGACCCTACGAGCAGTACTTC
>TRBV2|14|NA|TRBJ1-4|NA
CASSFRRLNEKLFF
TGTGCCAGCAGTTTTAGGCGGCTTAATGAAAAACTGTTTTTT
>TRBV4-3|15|NA|TRBJ2-1|TRBD2
CASSQDLAGDNEQFF
TGCGCCAGCAGCCAAGATCTAGCGGGAGACAATGAGCAGTTCTTC
>TRBV27|15|NA|TRBJ1-1|NA
CASSFWGRRNTEAFF
TGTGCCAGCAGTTTTTGGGGGAGAAGGAACACTGAAGCTTTCTTT
>TRBV28|16|NA|TRBJ2-2|TRBD1
CASRRQGQGLTGELFF
TGTGCCAGCAGACGACAGGGTCAAGGCCTAACCGGGGAGCTGTTTTTT
>TRBV27|12|once|TRBJ2-1|NA
CASRGLVYEQFF
TGTGCCAGCAGGGGCCTAGTATATGAGCAGTTCTTC
>TRBV7-3|13|NA|TRBJ1-1|NA
CASSPQPNTEAFF
TGTGCCAGCAGCCCTCAACCGAACACTGAAGCTTTCTTT
>TRBV5-1|14|once|TRBJ1-1|TRBD1
CASSTGQMHTEAFF
TGCGCCAGCAGTACGGGACAGATGCACACTGAAGCTTTCTTT
>TRBV11-2|13|NA|TRBJ2-5|NA
CASSPAAFETQYF
TGTGCCAGCAGCCCAGCCGCATTTGAGACCCAGTACTTC